This T cell receptor beta chain is from a study of blood T cell repertoires in COVID-19. In the authors' methods: It was from reference gene primer amplification that nucleated cell counts were estimated. Profiling relied on immunoSEQ multiplex PCR, and the TCRdb table lists in-frame clones only, not all of them. The V and J calls and clone size are taken from that table; D and trimming were inferred from the DNA. The sample has fewer than 200,000 clones; approximately 84% are singletons. Sequencing was done on a sample of peripheral blood. This clonotype was sampled from a human donor in a cohort sampled during active COVID-19.

For the CDR3, the DNA is TGCGCCAGCAGCCAAGATGGACTTCAGGGGAAAGCTTTCTTT. Its protein is CASSQDGLQGKAFF. V gene TRBV4-1 combines with J gene TRBJ1-1; D is possibly TRBD1 (6 bases). Germline-derived CDR1 and CDR2 are MGHRA and YSYEKL. The CDR3 sequence is 14 residues long. The V gene lost 0 bases and the J gene lost 9 bases, with 14 bases spanning the gap.